This paragraph covers one T cell receptor beta chain sequence. Treatment here: oral pan-JAK inhibitor, 5-10 mg twice daily. RNA was extracted and reverse transcribed into cDNA as the sequencing template. The data were produced by immunoSEQ multiplex PCR, yet TCRdb's version contains in-frame clones alone and is incomplete. The sample has about 210,000 clones, 35% to 40% seen once. This sample was taken from a study of CD8+ T cells in alopecia areata. The V gene lost 4 bases and the J gene lost 0 bases, with 9 bases spanning the gap. The CDR3 consists of 14 residues. Germline CDR1 is MNHEY and CDR2 is SMNVEV (reference sequence).

The clonotype was recovered from a human donor with alopecia areata. The rearrangement links TRBV27 to TRBJ1-2, with D uncertain. Source: CD4+ T cells sorted from blood, taken between weeks 30 and 35, from a patient treated with tofacitinib. CDR3 region: CASSSKIANYGYTF. The CDR3 nucleotides are TGTGCCAGCAGTTCAAAAATCGCTAACTATGGCTACACCTTC.